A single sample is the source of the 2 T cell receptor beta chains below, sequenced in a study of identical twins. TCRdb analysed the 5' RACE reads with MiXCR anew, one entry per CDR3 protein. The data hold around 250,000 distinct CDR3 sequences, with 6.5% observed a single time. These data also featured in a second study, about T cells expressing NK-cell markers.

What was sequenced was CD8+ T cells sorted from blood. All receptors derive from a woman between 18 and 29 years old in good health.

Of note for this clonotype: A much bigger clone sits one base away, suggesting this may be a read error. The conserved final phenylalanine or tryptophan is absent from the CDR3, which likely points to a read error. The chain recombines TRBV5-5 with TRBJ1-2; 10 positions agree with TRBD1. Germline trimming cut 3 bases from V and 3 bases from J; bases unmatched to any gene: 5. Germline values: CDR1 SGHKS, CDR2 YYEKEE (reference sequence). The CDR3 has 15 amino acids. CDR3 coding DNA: TGTGCCAGCAGCTGGGGGACAGGGGATCACTATGGCTACACCTGC. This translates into CASSWGTGDHYGYTC.

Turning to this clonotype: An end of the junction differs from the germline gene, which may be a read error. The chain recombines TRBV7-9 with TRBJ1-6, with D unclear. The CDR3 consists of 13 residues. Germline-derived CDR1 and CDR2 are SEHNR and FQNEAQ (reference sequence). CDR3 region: CARSFGSLMSLHF. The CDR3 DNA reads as TGTGCCAGGAGCTTCGGGTCGCTGATGTCCCTCCACTTT.